What follows describes a single T cell receptor beta chain. CDR1 is LGHNA and CDR2 is YNFKEQ in the germline V gene. With 1 base clipped from V and 2 bases from J, the junction kept 5 bases outside the gene matches. This CDR3 comprises 16 residues. Sampled while nominally healthy, donors likely had unrecorded immune exposures. The data belong to a study of cytomegalovirus exposure and HLA in healthy donors. At the level of the study: Assignment to the Caucasian-associated ancestry cluster applied to around four fifths of the approximately 400 genotyped donors.

Primers included in the PCR were 60 Vbeta and 13 Jbeta primers. Generated by immunoSEQ multiplex PCR, the TCRdb table keeps only in-frame clones and is missing some. The sample contains about 190,000 clones, roughly 80% of which appear only once. The receptor was isolated from a woman aged 18-29 years in good health and CMV-seronegative. V and J are TRBV4-2 and TRBJ2-1; TRBD1 agrees at 7 bases. Sequencing was performed on PBMCs. The CDR3: CASSQVKQGAYNEQFF. The CDR3 nucleotides read TGTGCCAGCAGCCAAGTTAAGCAGGGGGCCTACAATGAGCAGTTCTTC.